This T cell receptor beta chain is from a study of glioma-infiltrating T cells. Broader study findings: A blood CDR3 motif signature was depleted in highly divergent patients. Tissue-blood divergence was below expectation in non-neoplastic patients, above in gliomas.

A remark on this clonotype: Its antigen is undetermined. The junction shows a germline mismatch at one end, possibly a read error.

Amplification of TCR alpha and beta CDR3 regions from RNA used iRepertoire nested multiplex PCR. TCRdb recomputed calls from the multiplex PCR reads with MiXCR, one row per CDR3 protein. The table shows roughly 350,000 distinct CDR3 sequences, with 41% occurring only once. Per germline, CDR1 DFQATT and CDR2 SNEGSKA (reference sequence). The CDR3 totals 15 residues. The sequencing sample was made of glioma tissue, nonneoplastic brain tissue, or PBMCs (not recorded which). V gene TRBV20-1 combines with J gene TRBJ2-7; TRBD1 aligns across 7 bases. The clonotype was recovered from a human donor with low-grade glioma or glioblastoma, undergoing nonglioma brain surgery, or in good health (not recorded which). The CDR3 coding sequence is TGCAGGGCTAGAGACTTGACAGGGTTCGCCTACGAGCAGTACTTC. Protein sequence: CRARDLTGFAYEQYF.